The TCR beta chain under discussion was sequenced for a study of identical twins. Points from the study as a whole: Not following the same donors, the study drew its conclusions from cross-sectional statistical analysis.

Template switching supplied a universal primer site; unique molecular identifiers were carried on the cDNA. TCRdb processed the 5' RACE reads anew with MiXCR; each CDR3 protein has one entry. The sample includes 570,000 or so distinct CDR3 sequences, 9.5% to 10% of them seen just once. The CDR3 has 13 residues. CDR1 MNHEY and CDR2 SVGEGT come from the germline V gene. Trimming cost V 5 bases and J 3 bases, with 11 bases left between them. This clonotype was observed a handful of times. As yet, its antigen is unknown. The same data also went into a second study, on yellow fever vaccine responses in identical twins.

The chain combines TRBV6-2 or TRBV6-3 with TRBJ2-7; perhaps TRBD1 as D (6 bases). The TCR sequence derives from a young woman in good health. The sample comprised PBMCs. CDR3 coding DNA: TGTGCCAGCAGTGAGGACAGTTACTACGAGCAGTACTTC. Its protein product is CASSEDSYYEQYF.